This TCR beta chain was profiled in a study of blood T cell repertoires in COVID-19 (dated by TCRdb to 2019 to 2021). For the wider study: Samples from collaborators originated in the United States, Italy and Spain and spanned both the acute and convalescent phases of COVID-19. Subjects who had been exposed to COVID-19, were actively infected with it, or had recovered from it provided the deeply sampled blood TCRbeta repertoires that made up the dataset. A de-identified subject ID, COVID-19 status, age in years and sex were almost always included in the sample metadata. The material from the prospective study consisted of cDNA or gDNA derived from T cells, B-cell-depleted T cells, or PBMCs. The repertoires were released in a freely available public database intended as a resource for research on the immune response to SARS-CoV-2. Where available, HLA class I and class II types were taken from metadata supplied by the sample provider and were not determined by assay-based typing. The samples were drawn from the first 160 participants of the ongoing ImmuneRACE study and from roughly 1,300 subjects provided by 6 global collaborators.

The immunoSEQ Assay, a bias-controlled multiplex PCR, was used to amplify TCRbeta CDR3 regions from genomic DNA. In the original analysis: Nucleated cell counts per sample were estimated from amplification of reference gene primers within the assay. To quantify the absolute abundance of each unique TCRbeta CDR3 rearrangement, sequence reads were collapsed and filtered. For each sample, productive Simpson clonality was calculated as the square root of Simpson's diversity index across productive rearrangements. The immuneACCESS repertoire file appears here via TCRdb, limited to in-frame rearrangements. These files lack a portion of the clones; in checked studies, under half of the deficit traces to unresolved V genes, and the cause of the others is not known. V and J calls and clone size come straight from that table; D and trimming were deduced from the DNA. The sample table records roughly 30,000 clones; nearly 90% of these occur just once. The ten largest clones add up to under 30% of the sample.

The collaborating institutions used their own protocols to collect whole blood in K2EDTA tubes. For TCRbeta analysis, collaborator samples were shipped as frozen whole blood, as isolated PBMCs, or as DNA extracted from either sample type. General findings and caveats noted by the study authors: How much clinical and demographic metadata was included differed by source and by participant, and the metadata was provided uncurated.

From its cysteine to its phenylalanine, the CDR3 spans 16 amino acids. Only the CDR3 DNA is retained, 48 bases long and in frame from the first base. Trimming costs V 6 bases and J 3 bases, and their ends lie 18 bases apart. Via the germline V gene (reference sequence), CDR1 is MNHEY and CDR2 SMNVEV. Details on this clone: No cognate antigen has been identified for it. Base qualities are not provided; no much larger clone lies one nucleotide away.

Sequenced sample: peripheral blood. The clonotype originates from an older man with acute or convalescent COVID-19. The chain uses TRBV27 and TRBJ1-5, with no D gene named confidently. This receptor has the CDR3 CASRVSVERDNQPQHF. The sequenced DNA: TGTGCCAGCAGAGTTTCCGTCGAGCGAGACAATCAGCCCCAGCATTTT.